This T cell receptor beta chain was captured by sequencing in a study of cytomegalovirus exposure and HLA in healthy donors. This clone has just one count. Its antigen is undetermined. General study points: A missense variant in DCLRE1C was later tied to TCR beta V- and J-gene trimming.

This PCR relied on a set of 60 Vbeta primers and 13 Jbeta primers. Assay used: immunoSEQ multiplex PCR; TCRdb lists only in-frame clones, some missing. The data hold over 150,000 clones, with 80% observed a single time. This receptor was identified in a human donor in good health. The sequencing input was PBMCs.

The CDR3 DNA follows: TGCGCCAGCAGCCAAGGGGGCGGCTATGGCTACACCTTC. Its translation: CASSQGGGYGYTF. This chain links TRBV4-3 with TRBJ1-2; D perhaps matches TRBD1 (5 bases). The CDR3 has 13 residues. CDR1 LGHNA and CDR2 YSLEER come from the germline V gene. Trimming pared 1 base from V and 4 bases from J, leaving 7 bases between.